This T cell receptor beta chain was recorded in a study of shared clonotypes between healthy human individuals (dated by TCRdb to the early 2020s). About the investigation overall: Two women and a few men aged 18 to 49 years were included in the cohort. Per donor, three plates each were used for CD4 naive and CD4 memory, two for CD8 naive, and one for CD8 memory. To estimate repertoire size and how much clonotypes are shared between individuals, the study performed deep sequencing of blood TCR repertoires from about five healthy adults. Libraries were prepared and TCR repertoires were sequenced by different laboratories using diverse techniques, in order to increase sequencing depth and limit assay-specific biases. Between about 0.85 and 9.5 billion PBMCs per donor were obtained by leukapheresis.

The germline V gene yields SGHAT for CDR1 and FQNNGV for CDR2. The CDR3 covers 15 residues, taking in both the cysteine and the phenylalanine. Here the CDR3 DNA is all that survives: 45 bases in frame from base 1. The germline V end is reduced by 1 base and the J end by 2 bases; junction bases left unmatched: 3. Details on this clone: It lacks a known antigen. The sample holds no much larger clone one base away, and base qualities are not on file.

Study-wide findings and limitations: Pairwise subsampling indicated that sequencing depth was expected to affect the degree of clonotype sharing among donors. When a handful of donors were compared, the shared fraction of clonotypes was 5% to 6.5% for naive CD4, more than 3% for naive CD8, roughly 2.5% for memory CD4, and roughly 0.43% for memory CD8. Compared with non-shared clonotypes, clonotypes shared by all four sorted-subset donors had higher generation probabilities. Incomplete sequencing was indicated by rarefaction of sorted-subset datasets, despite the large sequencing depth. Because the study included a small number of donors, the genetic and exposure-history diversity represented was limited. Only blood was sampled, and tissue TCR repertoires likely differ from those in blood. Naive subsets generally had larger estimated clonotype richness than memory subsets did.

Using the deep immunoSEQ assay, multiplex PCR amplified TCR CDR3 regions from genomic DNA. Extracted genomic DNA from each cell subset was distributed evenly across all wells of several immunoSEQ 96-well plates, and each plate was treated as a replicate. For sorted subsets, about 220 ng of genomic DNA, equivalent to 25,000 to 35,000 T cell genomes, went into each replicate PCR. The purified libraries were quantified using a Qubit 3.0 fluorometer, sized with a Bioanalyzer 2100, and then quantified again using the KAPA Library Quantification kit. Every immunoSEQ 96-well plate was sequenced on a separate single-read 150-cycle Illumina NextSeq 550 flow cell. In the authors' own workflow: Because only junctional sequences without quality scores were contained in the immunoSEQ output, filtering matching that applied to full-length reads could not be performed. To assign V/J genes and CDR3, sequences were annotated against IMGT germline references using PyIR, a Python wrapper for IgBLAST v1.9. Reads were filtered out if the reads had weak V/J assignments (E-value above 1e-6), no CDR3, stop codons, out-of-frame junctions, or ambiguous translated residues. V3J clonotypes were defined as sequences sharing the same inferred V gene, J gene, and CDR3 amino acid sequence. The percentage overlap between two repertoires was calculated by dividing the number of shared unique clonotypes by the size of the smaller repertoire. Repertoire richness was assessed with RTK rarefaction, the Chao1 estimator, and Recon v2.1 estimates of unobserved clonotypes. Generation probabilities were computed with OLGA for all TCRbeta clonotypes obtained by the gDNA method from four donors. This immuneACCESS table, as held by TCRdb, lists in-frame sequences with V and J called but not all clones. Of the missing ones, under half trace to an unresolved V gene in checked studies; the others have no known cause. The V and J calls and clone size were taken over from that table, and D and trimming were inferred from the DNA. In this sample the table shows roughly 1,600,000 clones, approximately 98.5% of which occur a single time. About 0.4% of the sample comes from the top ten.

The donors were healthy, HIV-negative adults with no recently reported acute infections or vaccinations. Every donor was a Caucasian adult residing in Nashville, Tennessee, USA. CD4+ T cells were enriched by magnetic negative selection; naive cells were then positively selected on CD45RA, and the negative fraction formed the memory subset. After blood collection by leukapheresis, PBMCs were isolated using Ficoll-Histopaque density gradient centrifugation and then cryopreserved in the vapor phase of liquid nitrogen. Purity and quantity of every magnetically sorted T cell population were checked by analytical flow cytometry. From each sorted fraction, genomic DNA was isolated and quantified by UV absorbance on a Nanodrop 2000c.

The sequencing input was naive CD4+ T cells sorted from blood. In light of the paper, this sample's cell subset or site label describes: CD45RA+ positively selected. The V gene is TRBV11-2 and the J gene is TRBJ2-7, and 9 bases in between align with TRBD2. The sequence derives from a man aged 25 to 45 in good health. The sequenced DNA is TGTGCCAGCAGCTTAGGGACTAGCGTCCCCTACGAGCAGTACTTC. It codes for CASSLGTSVPYEQYF.